The source of this T cell receptor beta chain is a study of shared clonotypes between healthy human individuals. Across the whole study: The study used three CD4 naive, three CD4 memory, two CD8 naive and one CD8 memory plate per donor.

Libraries were prepared by immunoSEQ multiplex PCR; TCRdb keeps only in-frame clonotypes and omits some of them. The data hold about 2.4 million clones, with approximately 93% observed a single time. The CDR3 is 17 amino acids. Germline V CDR1 and CDR2: MNHNS, SASEGT. Trimming took 4 bases from V and 5 from J; bases not matched to a gene: 6. The sequence was collected from a man aged 18 to 35 in good health. Some clones in this sample may be carry-over from other donors' samples. The sample consisted of naive CD4+ T cells from PBMCs. Subset: CD45RA+ positively selected. This rearrangement joins TRBV6-1 to TRBJ2-4, with TRBD2 identical over 15 bases. The CDR3: CASSGGLAGGPQNIQYF. The CDR3 bases are TGTGCCAGCAGTGGTGGACTAGCGGGAGGGCCTCAAAACATTCAGTACTTC.